The 18 T cell receptor beta chains listed next were all sequenced from one sample in a study of cytomegalovirus exposure and HLA in healthy donors. Clones were sequenced by immunoSEQ multiplex PCR, and TCRdb holds only the in-frame ones, with some missing. The table records more than 90,000 clones, around 93% of them present only once. Sequencing used PBMCs. These receptor sequences come from a woman in her twenties or thirties in good health and CMV-seropositive.

This sequence joins TRBV5-6 and TRBJ2-7; TRBD1 matches at 8 bases. V was clipped by 6 bases and J by 6 bases; unmatched bases: 14. Germline V gene data show CDR1 as SGHDT and CDR2 as YYEEEE. The CDR3 loop spans 15 amino acids. CDR3 sequence: CASNPGWTGTAEQYF. The CDR3, as DNA: TGTGCCAGCAACCCTGGGTGGACAGGGACGGCCGAGCAGTACTTC.

V gene TRBV28 combines with J gene TRBJ2-1; TRBD2 aligns across 12 bases. V lost 1 base to trimming and J lost 4 bases; unmatched junction nucleotides: 5. The CDR3 totals 17 residues. The V gene's germline CDR1 is MDHEN and CDR2 SYDVKM. The CDR3 spells CASSLSLAGGHYNEQFF. For the CDR3, the DNA is TGTGCCAGCAGTTTATCCCTAGCGGGAGGGCATTACAATGAGCAGTTCTTC. Filled out from reference TRBV28 and TRBJ2-1, the complete variable domain reads DVKVTQSSRYLVKRTGEKVFLECVQDMDHENMFWYRQDPGLGLRLIYFSYDVKMKEKGDIPEGYSVSREKKERFSLILESASTNQTSMYLCASSLSLAGGHYNEQFFGPGTRLTVL.

Only one count was recorded for this clone. This rearrangement joins TRBV27 to TRBJ2-3; 9 bases are shared with TRBD2. The CDR3 has 15 residues. The trim removed 7 bases at V and 1 base at J, leaving 6 bases unmatched. Per germline, CDR1 MNHEY and CDR2 SMNVEV (reference sequence). The CDR3 DNA is TGTGCCAGCACTAAAAGGACTAGCGGCACAGATACGCAGTATTTT. It is translated as CASTKRTSGTDTQYF.

The chain uses TRBV27 and TRBJ2-3; D call uncertain. The CDR3 extends over 13 amino acids. Trimming stripped 3 bases from V and 0 bases from J, with 4 bases between. The germline V gene has CDR1 MNHEY and CDR2 SMNVEV (reference sequence). In DNA, the CDR3 is TGTGCCAGCAGTTTCATCAGCACAGATACGCAGTATTTT. Amino acids: CASSFISTDTQYF.

The V call is TRBV15, the J call TRBJ1-1, with 9 bases lining up with TRBD1. J lost 3 bases, V lost 4 bases, and 3 bases had no gene match. This CDR3 contains 14 residues. Germline values: CDR1 LNHNV, CDR2 YYDKDF (reference sequence). CDR3 loop: CATSNGQGYTEAFF. CDR3 sequence (DNA): TGTGCCACCAGCAACGGACAGGGGTACACTGAAGCTTTCTTT.

Notes on this clone: The sample carries other DNA sequences with the same CDR3. The rearrangement links TRBV28 to TRBJ2-7, with TRBD1 identical over 7 bases. Germline V gene lookup returns CDR1 MDHEN and CDR2 SYDVKM. V was clipped by 7 bases and J by 3 bases; unmatched bases: 12. This CDR3 has 15 amino acids. The CDR3 nucleotides are TGTGCCAGCACGTCTCGGCCAGGGGGTAGCTACGAGCAGTACTTC. This codes for CASTSRPGGSYEQYF.

This chain uses TRBV13 with TRBJ1-2, with TRBD1 matching 7 bases. The CDR3 is made up of 15 amino acids. Germline trimming cut 8 bases from V and 8 bases from J; bases unmatched to any gene: 17. Germline assignment: CDR1 PRHDT and CDR2 FYEKMQ (reference sequence). DNA for the CDR3: TGTGCCAGCGATACCAACCCCGACAGGGATAGAGGCTACACCTTC. It codes for CASDTNPDRDRGYTF.

The rearrangement links TRBV19 to TRBJ2-4; possible D gene TRBD2, 6 bases. Trimming stripped 8 bases from V and 7 bases from J, with 21 bases between. Germline V CDR1 and CDR2: LNHDA, SQIVND (reference sequence). CDR3 length: 15 amino acids. CDR3 sequence: CASGWRDRGVNIQYF. CDR3 coding DNA: TGTGCCAGTGGTTGGAGGGACCGCGGCGTGAACATTCAGTACTTC. The whole variable domain, filled in from reference TRBV19 and TRBJ2-4, reads DGGITQSPKYLFRKEGQNVTLSCEQNLNHDAMYWYRQDPGQGLRLIYYSQIVNDFQKGDIAEGYSVSREKKESFPLTVTSAQKNPTAFYLCASGWRDRGVNIQYFGAGTRLSVL.

The V call is TRBV10-3, the J call TRBJ2-2; D might be TRBD2 (7 bases). With 7 bases removed from V and 3 bases from J, the gap between germline ends came to 21 bases. CDR3 length equals 17 residues. Germline loops: CDR1 ENHRY, CDR2 SYGVKD. The CDR3 is CAITPGGSRGHTGELFF. As DNA, the CDR3 is TGTGCCATCACCCCGGGAGGCAGCCGGGGGCACACCGGGGAGCTGTTTTTT.

In DNA, the CDR3 is TGTGCCAGCAGCCCCCGTAGCGGGAGGAACACCGGGGAGCTGTTTTTT. Translating gives CASSPRSGRNTGELFF. The chain carries TRBV5-4 and TRBJ2-2; 9 bases map to TRBD2. CDR3 length: 16 amino acids. The V gene's germline CDR1 is SGHNT and CDR2 YYREEE (reference sequence). The V and J ends lost 4 bases and 1 base, in that order; junction bases with no gene match: 5.

The CDR3 loop is CASSKRGQGRGYTF. For the CDR3, the DNA is TGTGCCAGTAGTAAAAGGGGACAGGGCCGCGGCTACACCTTC. This sequence joins TRBV19 and TRBJ1-2; 9 nucleotides agree with TRBD1. From germline, CDR1 is LNHDA and CDR2 SQIVND (reference sequence). This CDR3 spans 14 amino acids. V was clipped by 4 bases and J by 8 bases; unmatched bases: 8.

The chain employs TRBV20-1 and TRBJ2-5, with D tentatively TRBD2 (5 bases). Trimming stripped 5 bases from V and 5 bases from J, with 6 bases between. Germline V gene sequence: CDR1 DFQATT, CDR2 SNEGSKA (reference sequence). The length of the CDR3 is 10 residues. This chain's CDR3 is CSAERETQYF. The DNA of the CDR3 is TGCAGTGCTGAGCGGGAGACCCAGTACTTC.

This chain joins TRBV18 and TRBJ2-7; D may be TRBD1 (6 bases). Trimming took off 3 bases at V and 3 bases at J, with 15 bases between the two ends. The CDR3 contains 15 residues. Germline loops: CDR1 KGHSH, CDR2 LQKENI. In DNA form, the CDR3 reads TGTGCCAGCTCACCGTTCAGGGGAGTAGGCTACGAGCAGTACTTC. Its translation is CASSPFRGVGYEQYF.

CDR3 loop: CASSQEGRVETEAFF. Written as DNA, the CDR3 is TGCGCCAGCAGCCAAGAGGGCCGAGTAGAGACTGAAGCTTTCTTT. The chain combines TRBV4-3 with TRBJ1-1; D not certain. Germline CDR1 LGHNA, CDR2 YSLEER. This CDR3 comprises 15 residues. The V end lost 0 bases, the J end lost 5 bases, and 13 bases lay between the germline ends.

In DNA form, the CDR3 reads TGTGCCAGTACCGCCGGGACACAGGCTAGGACTGAAGCTTTCTTT. Protein sequence: CASTAGTQARTEAFF. The J gene is TRBJ1-1, the V gene TRBV19, with D tentatively TRBD1 (6 bases). Germline CDR1 is LNHDA and CDR2 is SQIVND (reference sequence). The CDR3 sequence is 15 residues long. The V and J ends lost 7 bases and 5 bases respectively, with 20 bases between them.

The CDR3 DNA reads as TGTGCCAGCAGGCACCGACGACAGGTTTCTGGCTACGAGCAGTACTTC. It translates to CASRHRRQVSGYEQYF. The chain uses TRBV28 and TRBJ2-7, with D possibly TRBD1 on 6 matching bases. V was clipped by 6 bases and J by 3 bases, with 21 bases between them. This CDR3 comprises 16 residues. Germline values: CDR1 MDHEN, CDR2 SYDVKM.

CDR3 nucleotide sequence: TGTGCCAGCAGTTTGAGTCTTGCGGGACTAGCGGGAGAGTATTACGAGCAGTACTTC. This translates into CASSLSLAGLAGEYYEQYF. V is TRBV28 and J is TRBJ2-7; 14 nucleotides match TRBD2. The V and J ends lost 3 bases and 4 bases, in that order; junction bases with no gene match: 14. Per germline, CDR1 MDHEN and CDR2 SYDVKM. The CDR3 spans 19 residues. The full variable domain, with the rest looked up from reference TRBV28 and TRBJ2-7, is DVKVTQSSRYLVKRTGEKVFLECVQDMDHENMFWYRQDPGLGLRLIYFSYDVKMKEKGDIPEGYSVSREKKERFSLILESASTNQTSMYLCASSLSLAGLAGEYYEQYFGPGTRLTVT.

This sequence joins TRBV7-2 and TRBJ1-3; the D gene is possibly TRBD1 (6 bases). This CDR3 is 17 amino acids long. Germline V gives CDR1 SGHTA, CDR2 FQGNSA. V shed 0 bases and J shed 0 bases, with 12 bases lying between them. Here the CDR3 reads CASSLARTASSGNTIYF. The DNA for the CDR3 is TGTGCCAGCAGCTTAGCCCGGACAGCTAGCTCTGGAAACACCATATATTTT. Complete variable domain (other parts from reference TRBV7-2 and TRBJ1-3): GAGVSQSPSNKVTEKGKDVELRCDPISGHTALYWYRQSLGQGLEFLIYFQGNSAPDKSGLPSDRFSAERTGGSVSTLTIQRTQQEDSAVYLCASSLARTASSGNTIYFGEGSWLTVV.